Presented here are 18 T cell receptor beta chains from one specimen sequenced in a study of blood T cell repertoires in COVID-19. Profiled with immunoSEQ multiplex PCR; TCRdb holds only in-frame clones, not every one. Of about 170,000 clones in the sample, 70% to 80% were seen once. The sequenced sample consisted of PBMCs or T cells enriched from blood (not recorded which). The receptors here all came from a woman aged 70-85 years in a cohort exposed to, infected with or recovered from COVID-19 (not recorded which).

CDR3: CASSTDRVNYGYTF. The CDR3 DNA reads TGTGCCAGCTCAACAGACAGGGTCAACTATGGCTACACCTTC. V is TRBV18 and J is TRBJ1-2; TRBD1 matches at 7 bases. The CDR3 covers 14 residues. Germline trimming cut 5 bases from V and 2 bases from J; bases unmatched to any gene: 5. Per germline, CDR1 KGHSH and CDR2 LQKENI.

The chain joins TRBV2 to TRBJ1-1, with D perhaps matching TRBD1 (5 bases). Germline V gene lookup returns CDR1 SNHLY and CDR2 FYNNEI. The CDR3 length is 13 residues. Trimming removed 10 bases at V and 1 base at J, with 13 bases between. The CDR3 protein is CANRAQGNTEAFF. CDR3 nucleotides: TGTGCCAACCGGGCCCAGGGGAACACTGAAGCTTTCTTT.

The table lists this clone with a few counts. The chain links TRBV28 to TRBJ1-3; 7 positions agree with TRBD1. Germline CDR1 MDHEN, CDR2 SYDVKM. The V gene end was trimmed by 8 bases and the J gene end by 1 base; junction bases not matched to a gene: 14. The CDR3 length is 17 residues. CDR3 residues: CASRPPGQSFSGNTIYF. The DNA for the CDR3 is TGTGCCAGCCGTCCCCCGGGACAGTCTTTTTCTGGAAACACCATATATTTT.

The gene calls are TRBV30 and TRBJ1-3; D might be TRBD1 (6 bases). The germline CDR1 and CDR2 sequences are GTSNPN and SVGIG (reference sequence). The V end lost 0 bases, the J end lost 4 bases, and 13 bases lay between the germline ends. The CDR3 has 15 residues. Here the CDR3 DNA reads TGTGCCTGGAGTGTAAGGACAGTCGTCGGAAACACCATATATTTT. As protein: CAWSVRTVVGNTIYF.

This chain connects TRBV6-5 to TRBJ2-1; D gene unclear. The CDR3 has 15 amino acids. The V end lost 7 bases, the J end lost 0 bases, and 13 bases lay between the germline ends. Germline-derived CDR1 and CDR2 are MNHEY and SVGAGI. The CDR3 bases are TGTGCCAGCAATCCCGTGGGCAGCTCCTACAATGAGCAGTTCTTC. Translation: CASNPVGSSYNEQFF.

The chain joins TRBV7-9 to TRBJ2-7; 10 positions match TRBD2. The length of the CDR3 is 15 residues. The germline V gene encodes CDR1 SEHNR and CDR2 FQNEAQ (reference sequence). The J segment lost 4 bases and the V segment lost 1 base, leaving 4 bases of the junction unmatched. The CDR3 sequence is CASSLGAGGPYEQYF. CDR3 bases: TGTGCCAGCAGCTTAGGAGCGGGAGGGCCGTACGAGCAGTACTTC.

The chain uses TRBV27 and TRBJ1-5; the D gene is possibly TRBD1 (5 bases). The CDR3 spans 14 residues. Germline lookup yields CDR1 MNHEY and CDR2 SMNVEV (reference sequence). The V gene lost 3 bases and the J gene lost 4 bases, with 10 bases spanning the gap. In DNA form, the CDR3 reads TGTGCCAGCAGTTTCAGGGAACGGAATCAGCCCCAGCATTTT. Translation gives CASSFRERNQPQHF.

The chain combines TRBV6-1 with TRBJ2-7; TRBD1 matches at 7 bases. The CDR3 has 17 residues. Germline values: CDR1 MNHNS, CDR2 SASEGT. Trimming took 3 bases from V and 3 from J; bases not matched to a gene: 14. CDR3 bases: TGTGCCAGCAGTGACGCGGACAGGCGTTTTAGGGGCTACGAGCAGTACTTC. Translation: CASSDADRRFRGYEQYF.

The chain carries TRBV6-5 and TRBJ2-3, with 7 positions matching TRBD1. There are 14 residues in the CDR3. Trimming removed 5 bases from V and 1 base from J; junction bases left unmatched: 3. Per germline, CDR1 MNHEY and CDR2 SVGAGI. CDR3 residues: CASSLQGGTDTQYF. The CDR3, as DNA: TGTGCCAGCAGTCTTCAGGGGGGCACAGATACGCAGTATTTT.

The chain links TRBV29-1 to TRBJ1-4; D possibly corresponds to TRBD1 (5 bases). Germline V gene sequence: CDR1 SQVTM, CDR2 ANQGSEA. Deletions cut 5 bases from V and 8 bases from J, with 18 bases between. This CDR3 has 14 amino acids. The CDR3 here is CSVLQGSISEKLFF. CDR3 bases: TGCAGCGTTCTTCAGGGATCCATAAGCGAAAAACTGTTTTTT. The complete variable domain, with remaining parts taken from reference TRBV29-1 and TRBJ1-4, reads SAVISQKPSRDICQRGTSLTIQCQVDSQVTMMFWYRQQPGQSLTLIATANQGSEATYESGFVIDKFPISRPNLTFSTLTVSNMSPEDSSIYLCSVLQGSISEKLFFGSGTQLSVL.

The chain has TRBV18 and TRBJ2-7; 7 bases are shared with TRBD2. The CDR3 sequence is 14 residues long. Germline V gives CDR1 KGHSH, CDR2 LQKENI. The V segment lost 5 bases and the J segment 3 bases; nucleotides outside the gene matches: 7. The CDR3 nucleotides are TGTGCCAGCTCAACTAGCGACAAAGGCTACGAGCAGTACTTC. Protein: CASSTSDKGYEQYF.

The DNA for the CDR3 is TGTGCCAGCGGCCAGAGGAGCTCCTATAATTCACCCCTCCACTTT. Its translation: CASGQRSSYNSPLHF. The chain is built from TRBV28 and TRBJ1-6, with no clear D. Germline CDR1 and CDR2: MDHEN and SYDVKM. The CDR3 has 15 residues. V was pared by 8 bases and J by 0 bases, with 11 bases between. Supplemented by reference TRBV28 and TRBJ1-6, the full variable domain reads DVKVTQSSRYLVKRTGEKVFLECVQDMDHENMFWYRQDPGLGLRLIYFSYDVKMKEKGDIPEGYSVSREKKERFSLILESASTNQTSMYLCASGQRSSYNSPLHFGNGTRLTVT.

This chain links TRBV7-3 with TRBJ1-3; D is unclear. V was cut by 8 bases and J by 4 bases, with 15 bases left in between. Germline loops: CDR1 SGHTA, CDR2 FQGTGA. This CDR3 region has 14 residues. The chain's CDR3 is CASSRAVRGNTIYF. The CDR3 nucleotides read TGTGCCAGCTCGCGGGCAGTACGGGGAAACACCATATATTTT.

In DNA form, the CDR3 reads TGTGCCACCAGTGACCCTACAGGGGGCACCGGGGAGCTGTTTTTT. It is translated as CATSDPTGGTGELFF. The J gene is TRBJ2-2, the V gene TRBV24-1, with 8 bases identical to TRBD1. Germline V gene sequence: CDR1 KGHDR, CDR2 SFDVKD. V shed 4 bases, J shed 4 bases, and the junction held 4 bases outside the gene matches. The CDR3 totals 15 residues.

The chain couples TRBV2 to TRBJ1-6; D is ambiguous. Germline V CDR1 and CDR2: SNHLY, FYNNEI. Trimming took off 2 bases at V and 8 bases at J, with 4 bases between the two ends. The CDR3 runs to 12 residues. This CDR3 is CASSERDSPLHF. CDR3 nucleotides: TGTGCCAGCAGTGAACGTGATTCACCCCTCCACTTT. The full variable domain, in which reference TRBV2 and TRBJ1-6 provide the parts outside the CDR3, is EPEVTQTPSHQVTQMGQEVILRCVPISNHLYFYWYRQILGQKVEFLVSFYNNEISEKSEIFDDQFSVERPDGSNFTLKIRSTKLEDSAMYFCASSERDSPLHFGNGTRLTVT.

This clone appeared a few times. The rearrangement joins TRBV15 to TRBJ2-1; a possible D gene is TRBD2 (5 bases). Trimming cost V 1 base and J 8 bases, with 15 bases left between them. From germline, CDR1 is LNHNV and CDR2 YYDKDF (reference sequence). This CDR3 comprises 15 residues. The CDR3 DNA is TGTGCCACCAGCAGAGGTCGGGGTAGCTTCGATGAGCAGTTCTTC. Encoded protein: CATSRGRGSFDEQFF.

The chain has TRBV28 and TRBJ1-1; D ambiguous. Germline assignment: CDR1 MDHEN and CDR2 SYDVKM. The CDR3 extends over 12 amino acids. Trimming took off 6 bases at V and 10 bases at J, with 15 bases between the two ends. The CDR3 loop is CASRPDFGGAFF. The CDR3 coding sequence is TGTGCCAGCAGACCGGACTTCGGAGGAGCTTTCTTT.

The chain carries TRBV15 and TRBJ2-5; D is perhaps TRBD1 (6 bases). CDR1 is LNHNV and CDR2 is YYDKDF in the germline V gene (reference sequence). The CDR3 is made up of 13 amino acids. V was pared by 4 bases and J by 6 bases, with 12 bases between. The CDR3 coding sequence is TGTGCCACCAGCACAGACAGGTACCAGACCCAGTACTTC. It specifies CATSTDRYQTQYF.